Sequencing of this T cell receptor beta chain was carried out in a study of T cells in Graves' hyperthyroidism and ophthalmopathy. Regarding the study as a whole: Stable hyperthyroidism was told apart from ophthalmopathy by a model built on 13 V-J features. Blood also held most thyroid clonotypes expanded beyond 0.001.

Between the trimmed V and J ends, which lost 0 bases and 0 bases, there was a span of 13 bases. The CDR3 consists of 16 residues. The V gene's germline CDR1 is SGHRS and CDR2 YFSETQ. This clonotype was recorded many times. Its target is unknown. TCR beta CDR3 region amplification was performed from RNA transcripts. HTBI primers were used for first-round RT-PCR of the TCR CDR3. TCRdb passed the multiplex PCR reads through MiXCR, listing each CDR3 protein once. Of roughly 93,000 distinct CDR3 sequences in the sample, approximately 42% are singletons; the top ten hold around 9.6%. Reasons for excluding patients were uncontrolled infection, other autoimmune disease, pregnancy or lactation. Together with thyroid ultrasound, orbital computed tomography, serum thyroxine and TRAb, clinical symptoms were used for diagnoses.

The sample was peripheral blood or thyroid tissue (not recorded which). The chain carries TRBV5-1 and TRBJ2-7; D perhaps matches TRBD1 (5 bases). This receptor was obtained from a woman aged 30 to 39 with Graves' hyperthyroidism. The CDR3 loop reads CASSLVVTASSYEQYF. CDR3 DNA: TGCGCCAGCAGCTTGGTAGTGACAGCAAGCTCCTACGAGCAGTACTTC.